Following are 17 T cell receptor beta chains from one sample sequenced in a study of tumor-infiltrating lymphocytes in primary liver carcinoma. Bulk tissue was left unsorted, and RNA and DNA were co-extracted from roughly 20-30 mg of it. TCR beta cDNA was reverse-transcribed from approximately 0.45 ug of total RNA. The reaction used a constant-region primer and ProtoScript II reverse transcriptase. Libraries covering TCR beta were generated through three nested multiplex PCR rounds (using a slightly modified ARM-PCR). TRBV1-TRBV30 forward primers and a C-beta reverse primer were used in the first two PCR rounds, which each ran for approximately 10 cycles. TCRdb recomputed calls from the multiplex PCR reads with MiXCR, one row per CDR3 protein. The sample has approximately 110,000 distinct CDR3 sequences; 64% are singletons. Sequenced sample: liver tumor tissue from sampling region 3. The subset denotes: tumor region T3, left-lateral pole. The receptors originated from a woman aged 60-75 years with primary liver carcinoma and hepatitis B virus infection.

This clonotype was detected many times. The chain recombines TRBV29-1 with TRBJ1-5; D may be TRBD1 (5 bases). Germline V gives CDR1 SQVTM, CDR2 ANQGSEA. Deletions cut 4 bases from V and 5 bases from J, with 15 bases between. The CDR3 sequence is 14 residues long. The CDR3, as DNA: TGCAGCGTTGTTGGGGCAGGGAGCGATCAGCCCCAGCATTTT. Translated, it gives CSVVGAGSDQPQHF.

This chain connects TRBV5-1 to TRBJ2-1; D perhaps matches TRBD1 (6 bases). V gave up 4 bases and J gave up 6 bases, with 11 bases separating them. Germline V gives CDR1 SGHRS, CDR2 YFSETQ. The CDR3 extends over 13 amino acids. In DNA form, the CDR3 reads TGCGCCAGCAGCACTACAGGGTGCAATGAGCAGTTCTTC. This sequence encodes CASSTTGCNEQFF.

This clonotype was seen a handful of times. The V and J genes are TRBV4-3 and TRBJ1-2; TRBD1 might be the D (5 bases). Per the germline V gene, CDR1 is LGHNA and CDR2 is YSLEER. The V end was cut by 3 bases, the J end by 4 bases, with 15 bases between. The CDR3 sequence is 15 residues long. The CDR3 region is CASSQSPGGSYGYTF. Written as DNA, the CDR3 is TGCGCCAGCAGCCAGAGTCCCGGGGGATCCTATGGCTACACCTTC.

The rearrangement links TRBV2 to TRBJ2-2; D is perhaps TRBD1 or TRBD2 (5 bases each). Germline V gives CDR1 SNHLY, CDR2 FYNNEI. The V gene lost 7 bases and the J gene lost 0 bases, with 15 bases spanning the gap. The CDR3 consists of 16 residues. In DNA, the CDR3 is TGTGCCAGCACCCCACGTCGGGGCACGAACACCGGGGAGCTGTTTTTT. Residues: CASTPRRGTNTGELFF. The full variable domain, with the rest looked up from reference TRBV2 and TRBJ2-2, is EPEVTQTPSHQVTQMGQEVILRCVPISNHLYFYWYRQILGQKVEFLVSFYNNEISEKSEIFDDQFSVERPDGSNFTLKIRSTKLEDSAMYFCASTPRRGTNTGELFFGEGSRLTVL.

This clonotype was seen many times. The J gene is TRBJ1-4, the V gene TRBV28, with D unresolved. CDR1 is MDHEN and CDR2 is SYDVKM in the germline V gene. The CDR3 is 14 amino acids. Trimming cost V 2 bases and J 5 bases, with 9 bases left between them. The CDR3 DNA follows: TGTGCCAGCAGTTTACTGGGTCAGAATGAAAAACTGTTTTTT. The encoded protein is CASSLLGQNEKLFF.

In the case of this clonotype: This may be a read error: a much more frequent sequence differs by one nucleotide. The chain employs TRBV12-3 or TRBV12-4 and TRBJ1-5; 8 bases are shared with TRBD1. CDR3 length equals 13 residues. The CDR3: CASKTGVNQPQLF. The CDR3, as DNA: TGTGCCAGCAAGACAGGGGTCAATCAGCCCCAGCTTTTT.

For this clonotype: One end of the junction is discordant with germline, which a read error may explain. V usage is TRBV7-2 and J usage is TRBJ2-7; 10 positions match TRBD1. CDR3 size: 16 residues. Per germline, CDR1 SGHTA and CDR2 FQGNSA. The CDR3 DNA reads TGCGCCAGCAGCACACCGGGACAGGGGACCCCCTACGAGCAGTACTTC. Translated: CASSTPGQGTPYEQYF.

There are a few counts of this clonotype. J is TRBJ2-6 and V is TRBV7-9; 8 positions agree with TRBD1. From germline, CDR1 is SEHNR and CDR2 FQNEAQ (reference sequence). This CDR3 spans 21 amino acids. Trimming took 1 base from V and 0 from J; bases not matched to a gene: 14. CDR3 sequence: CASSLVFATGAISSGANVLTF. DNA of the CDR3: TGTGCCAGCAGCTTAGTTTTTGCGACAGGGGCAATAAGCTCTGGGGCCAACGTCCTGACTTTC. The whole variable domain, filled in from reference TRBV7-9 and TRBJ2-6, reads DTGVSQNPRHKITKRGQNVTFRCDPISEHNRLYWYRQTLGQGPEFLTYFQNEAQLEKSRLLSDRFSAERPKGSFSTLEIQRTEQGDSAMYLCASSLVFATGAISSGANVLTFGAGSRLTVL.

As for this clonotype: The junction differs from germline at one of its ends, possibly a read error. The chain links TRBV5-1 to TRBJ2-7, with a tentative D call TRBD2 (6 bases). CDR3 length equals 15 residues. The germline CDR1 and CDR2 sequences are SGHRS and YFSETQ. CDR3 loop: CASSPVAESLFEQCF. CDR3 coding DNA: TGCGCCAGCAGCCCAGTAGCGGAGAGTCTCTTCGAGCAGTGCTTC. The variable domain in full, completed from reference TRBV5-1 and TRBJ2-7, reads KAGVTQTPRYLIKTRGQQVTLSCSPISGHRSVSWYQQTPGQGLQFLFEYFSETQRNKGNFPGRFSGRQFSNSRSEMNVSTLELGDSALYLCASSPVAESLFEQCFGPGTRLTVT.

This clonotype was detected a few times. The rearrangement links TRBV5-1 to TRBJ1-1; 10 bases line up with TRBD1. The trim removed 4 bases at V and 5 bases at J, leaving 11 bases unmatched. This CDR3 has 16 amino acids. The germline V gene encodes CDR1 SGHRS and CDR2 YFSETQ. The CDR3: CASSAGTGARMTEAFF. CDR3 in DNA: TGCGCCAGCAGCGCCGGGACAGGGGCACGTATGACTGAAGCTTTCTTT. The complete variable domain, with remaining parts taken from reference TRBV5-1 and TRBJ1-1, reads KAGVTQTPRYLIKTRGQQVTLSCSPISGHRSVSWYQQTPGQGLQFLFEYFSETQRNKGNFPGRFSGRQFSNSRSEMNVSTLELGDSALYLCASSAGTGARMTEAFFGQGTRLTVV.

This clonotype was detected ten times or more. The chain couples TRBV5-4 to TRBJ2-3; 9 nucleotides align to TRBD2. Germline values: CDR1 SGHNT, CDR2 YYREEE (reference sequence). J was trimmed by 6 bases and V by 2 bases; bases with no gene match: 10. The CDR3 totals 16 residues. The CDR3 reads CASSFESGRMGDTQYF. The DNA for the CDR3 is TGTGCCAGCAGCTTTGAGAGCGGGAGGATGGGGGATACGCAGTATTTT. The full variable domain, its missing parts supplied by reference TRBV5-4 and TRBJ2-3, is ETGVTQSPTHLIKTRGQQVTLRCSSQSGHNTVSWYQQALGQGPQFIFQYYREEENGRGNFPPRFSGLQFPNYSSELNVNALELDDSALYLCASSFESGRMGDTQYFGPGTRLTVL.

About this clonotype itself: Because it lacks the conserved phenylalanine or tryptophan at the end, this CDR3 is likely a read error. The chain couples TRBV11-3 to TRBJ2-3; D possibly corresponds to TRBD2 (6 bases). Germline loops: CDR1 SGHNT, CDR2 YENEEA. There are 16 residues in the CDR3. The V end lost 1 base, the J end lost 7 bases, and 18 bases lay between the germline ends. The CDR3 here is CASSLVSGDFPYTQYS. CDR3 nucleotide sequence: TGTGCCAGCAGCTTAGTTAGCGGAGATTTCCCATATACGCAGTATTCT.

This clonotype was detected a few times. V gene TRBV30 combines with J gene TRBJ1-1; a weak D match, TRBD1 (5 bases). This CDR3 has 13 residues. Trimming shortened V by 0 bases and J by 0 bases, and 5 bases separated the two germline ends. The germline CDR1 and CDR2 sequences are GTSNPN and SVGIG (reference sequence). For the CDR3, the DNA is TGTGCCTGGAGTGTAGGGGTGAACACTGAAGCTTTCTTT. Translated, it gives CAWSVGVNTEAFF.

Concerning this clonotype itself: No conserved phenylalanine or tryptophan is present at the end of the CDR3, so a read error is the likely explanation. CDR3 nucleotides: TGCGCCAGCAGCACGGGGGGGGCCCAAGAGACCCAGTACTTA. This translates into CASSTGGAQETQYL. The V gene is TRBV5-1, the J gene TRBJ2-5, with 8 bases matching TRBD2. V lost 4 bases to trimming and J lost 1 base; unmatched junction nucleotides: 3. The CDR3 runs 14 residues. Germline CDR1 SGHRS, CDR2 YFSETQ.

V is TRBV14 and J is TRBJ2-5; no reliable D call. Deletions cut 1 base from V and 2 bases from J, with 11 bases between. This CDR3 region has 15 residues. Germline V gene lookup returns CDR1 SGHDN and CDR2 FVKESK. The CDR3 coding sequence is TGTGCCAGCAGCCAAGCCCTGGTGGCACAAGAGACCCAGTACTTC. It specifies CASSQALVAQETQYF.

For this clonotype: One end of the junction is discordant with germline, which a read error may explain. The chain combines TRBV29-1 with TRBJ2-1; D unclear. Germline loops: CDR1 SQVTM, CDR2 ANQGSEA. CDR3 length equals 12 residues. CDR3 sequence (DNA): TGCAGCGTTGGTCGGCGCGGTGATGAGCAATTCTTC. Amino acid sequence: CSVGRRGDEQFF.

This clonotype has just one count. The germline gene is not matched at one end of the junction; a read error may be the cause. The chain has TRBV6-1 and TRBJ2-1, with D tentatively TRBD1 or TRBD2 (5 bases each). The germline CDR1 and CDR2 sequences are MNHNS and SASEGT. This CDR3 comprises 15 residues. In DNA, the CDR3 is TGTGCCAGCAGTGAATCTAGAGGGACCTACAGTGAGCAGTTCTTC. This gives the protein CASSESRGTYSEQFF.